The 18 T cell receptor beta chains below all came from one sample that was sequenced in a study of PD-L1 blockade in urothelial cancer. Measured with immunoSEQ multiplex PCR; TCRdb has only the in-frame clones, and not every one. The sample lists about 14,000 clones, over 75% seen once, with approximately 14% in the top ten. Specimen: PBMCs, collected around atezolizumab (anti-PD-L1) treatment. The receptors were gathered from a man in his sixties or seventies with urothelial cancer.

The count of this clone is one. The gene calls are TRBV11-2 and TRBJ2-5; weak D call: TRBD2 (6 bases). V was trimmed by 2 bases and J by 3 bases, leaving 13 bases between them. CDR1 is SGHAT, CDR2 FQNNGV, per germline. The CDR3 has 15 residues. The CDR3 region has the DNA TGTGCCAGCAGCTTATTCGGCGGGGAGGAAGAGACCCAGTACTTC. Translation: CASSLFGGEEETQYF.

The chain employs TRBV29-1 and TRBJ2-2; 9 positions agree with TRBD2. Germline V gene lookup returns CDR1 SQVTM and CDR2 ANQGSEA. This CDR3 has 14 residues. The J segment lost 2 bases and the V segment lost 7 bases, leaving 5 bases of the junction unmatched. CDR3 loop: CSAIAGVNTGELFF. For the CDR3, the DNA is TGCAGCGCTATAGCGGGGGTCAACACCGGGGAGCTGTTTTTT.

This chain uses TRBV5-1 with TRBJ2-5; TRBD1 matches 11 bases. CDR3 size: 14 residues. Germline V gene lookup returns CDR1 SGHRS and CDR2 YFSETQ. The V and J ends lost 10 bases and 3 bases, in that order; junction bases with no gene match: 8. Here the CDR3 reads CAVARTGGEETQYF. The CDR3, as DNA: TGCGCCGTAGCGAGGACAGGGGGCGAAGAGACCCAGTACTTC. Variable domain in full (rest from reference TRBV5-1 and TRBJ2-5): KAGVTQTPRYLIKTRGQQVTLSCSPISGHRSVSWYQQTPGQGLQFLFEYFSETQRNKGNFPGRFSGRQFSNSRSEMNVSTLELGDSALYLCAVARTGGEETQYFGPGTRLLVL.

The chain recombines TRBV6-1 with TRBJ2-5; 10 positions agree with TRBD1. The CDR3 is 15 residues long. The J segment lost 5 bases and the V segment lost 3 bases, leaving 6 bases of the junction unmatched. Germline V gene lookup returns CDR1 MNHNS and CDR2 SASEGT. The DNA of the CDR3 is TGTGCCAGCAGTGAGGGACAGGGGAGGGGGGAGACCCAGTACTTC. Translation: CASSEGQGRGETQYF.

The CDR3 reads CASRRNVQGNTEAFF. The DNA for the CDR3 is TGTGCCAGCAGACGAAATGTCCAGGGAAACACTGAAGCTTTCTTT. The J gene is TRBJ1-1, the V gene TRBV28; tentatively, D is TRBD1 (5 bases). Trimming removed 6 bases at V and 2 bases at J, with 16 bases between. Germline CDR1 and CDR2: MDHEN and SYDVKM. This CDR3 contains 15 residues.

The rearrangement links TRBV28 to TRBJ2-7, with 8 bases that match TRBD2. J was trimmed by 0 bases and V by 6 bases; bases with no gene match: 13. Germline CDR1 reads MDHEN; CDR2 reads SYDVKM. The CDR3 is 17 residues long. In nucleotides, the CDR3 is TGTGCCAGCAGCACCCCACCGGGGGGGTCCACCTCCTACGAGCAGTACTTC. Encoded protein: CASSTPPGGSTSYEQYF.

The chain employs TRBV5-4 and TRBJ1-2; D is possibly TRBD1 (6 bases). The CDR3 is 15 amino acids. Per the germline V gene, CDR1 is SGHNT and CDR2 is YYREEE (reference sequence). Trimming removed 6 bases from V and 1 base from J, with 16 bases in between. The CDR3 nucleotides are TGTGCCAGCACCCTCGGACAGCTTCTTAACTATGGCTACACCTTC. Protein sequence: CASTLGQLLNYGYTF.

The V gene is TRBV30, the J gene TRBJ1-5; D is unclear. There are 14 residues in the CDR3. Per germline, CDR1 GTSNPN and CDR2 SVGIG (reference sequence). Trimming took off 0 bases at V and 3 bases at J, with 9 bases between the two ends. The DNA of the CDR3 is TGTGCCTGGAGTGTAAGGGAGTCCAATCAGCCCCAGCATTTT. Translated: CAWSVRESNQPQHF.

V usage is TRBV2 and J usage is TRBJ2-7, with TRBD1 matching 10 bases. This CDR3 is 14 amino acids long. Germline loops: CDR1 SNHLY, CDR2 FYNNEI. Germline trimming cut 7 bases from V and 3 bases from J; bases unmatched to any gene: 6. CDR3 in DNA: TGTGCCAGCAATCCGACAGGGGGCTTCTACGAGCAGTACTTC. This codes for CASNPTGGFYEQYF.

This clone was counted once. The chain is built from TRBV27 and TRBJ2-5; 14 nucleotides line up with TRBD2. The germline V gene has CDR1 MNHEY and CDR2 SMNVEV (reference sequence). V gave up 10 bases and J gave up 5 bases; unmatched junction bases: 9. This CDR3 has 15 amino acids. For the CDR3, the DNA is TGTGCCACTAGGACTAGCGGGGGGTTGGTGGAGACCCAGTACTTC. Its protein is CATRTSGGLVETQYF.

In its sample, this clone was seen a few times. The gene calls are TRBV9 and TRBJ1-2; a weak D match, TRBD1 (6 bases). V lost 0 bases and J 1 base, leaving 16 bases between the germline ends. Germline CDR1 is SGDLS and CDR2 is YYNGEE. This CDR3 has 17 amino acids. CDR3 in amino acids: CASSVDSGQQINYGYTF. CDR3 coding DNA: TGTGCCAGCAGCGTAGACTCCGGACAGCAAATTAACTATGGCTACACCTTC.

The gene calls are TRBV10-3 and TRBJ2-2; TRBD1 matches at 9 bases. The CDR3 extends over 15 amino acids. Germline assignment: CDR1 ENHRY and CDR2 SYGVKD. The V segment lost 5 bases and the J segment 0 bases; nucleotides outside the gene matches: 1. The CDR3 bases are TGTGCCATCAGTTGGGACAGGGCGAACACCGGGGAGCTGTTTTTT. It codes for CAISWDRANTGELFF.

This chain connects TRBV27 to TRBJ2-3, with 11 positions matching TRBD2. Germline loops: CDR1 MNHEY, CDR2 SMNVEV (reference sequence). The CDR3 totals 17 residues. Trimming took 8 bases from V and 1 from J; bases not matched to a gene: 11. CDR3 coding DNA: TGTGCCAGCGCAAGACCGGTACTAGCGGGGGGCACAGATACGCAGTATTTT. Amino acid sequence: CASARPVLAGGTDTQYF.

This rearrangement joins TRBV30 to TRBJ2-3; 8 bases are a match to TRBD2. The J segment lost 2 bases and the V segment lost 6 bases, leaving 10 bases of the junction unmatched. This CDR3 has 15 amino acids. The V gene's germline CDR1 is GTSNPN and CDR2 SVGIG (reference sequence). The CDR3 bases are TGTGCCTGCAATCTTCGGGGGGGGTCCACAGATACGCAGTATTTT. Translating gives CACNLRGGSTDTQYF.

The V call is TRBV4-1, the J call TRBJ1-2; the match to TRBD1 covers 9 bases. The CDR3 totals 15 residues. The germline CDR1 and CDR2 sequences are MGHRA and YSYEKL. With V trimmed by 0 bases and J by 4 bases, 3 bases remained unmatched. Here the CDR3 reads CASSQEKQGAYGYTF. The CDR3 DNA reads TGCGCCAGCAGCCAAGAAAAACAGGGGGCCTATGGCTACACCTTC.

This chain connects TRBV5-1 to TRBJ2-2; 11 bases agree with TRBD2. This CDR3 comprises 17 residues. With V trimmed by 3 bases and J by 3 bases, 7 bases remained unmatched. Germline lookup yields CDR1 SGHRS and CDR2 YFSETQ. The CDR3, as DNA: TGCGCCAGCAGCTCGCCTGTACTAGCGGGGGACACCGGGGAGCTGTTTTTT. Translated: CASSSPVLAGDTGELFF.

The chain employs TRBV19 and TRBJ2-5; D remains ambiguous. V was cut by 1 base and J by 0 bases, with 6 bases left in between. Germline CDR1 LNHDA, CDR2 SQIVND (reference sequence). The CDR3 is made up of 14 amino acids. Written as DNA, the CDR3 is TGTGCCAGTAGTATAGGCGGATACCAAGAGACCCAGTACTTC. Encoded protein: CASSIGGYQETQYF. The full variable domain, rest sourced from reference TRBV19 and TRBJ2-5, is DGGITQSPKYLFRKEGQNVTLSCEQNLNHDAMYWYRQDPGQGLRLIYYSQIVNDFQKGDIAEGYSVSREKKESFPLTVTSAQKNPTAFYLCASSIGGYQETQYFGPGTRLLVL.

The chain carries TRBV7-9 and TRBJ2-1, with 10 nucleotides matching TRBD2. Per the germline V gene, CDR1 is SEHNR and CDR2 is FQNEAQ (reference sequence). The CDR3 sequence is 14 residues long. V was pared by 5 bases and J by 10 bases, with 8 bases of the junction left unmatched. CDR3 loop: CASSQPGLASEQFF. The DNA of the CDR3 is TGTGCCAGCAGCCAACCGGGACTAGCGTCAGAGCAGTTCTTC.